This TCR beta chain was sequenced in a study of T-cell reconstitution after alpha-beta-depleted transplantation in children. As for this clonotype: The antigen is undetermined.

The study, taken as a whole, reports: T-cell counts and diversity at one year following transplant were attributed mainly to newly produced T cells.

For TCRbeta, the library was prepared with unique molecular identifiers. Each CDR3 protein gets one entry after TCRdb re-called the PCR reads with MiXCR. Of about 460,000 distinct CDR3 sequences in the sample, more than 9.5% were seen once. This CDR3 is built from 15 residues. V lost 4 bases to trimming and J lost 3 bases, with 10 bases between them. Germline V gives CDR1 SGHTA, CDR2 FQGNSA. The sample here was PBMCs, mostly from graft donor cells, taken 180 days after TCRalphabeta/CD19-depleted stem cell transplant. The rearrangement joins TRBV7-2 to TRBJ1-6; D might be TRBD1 (5 bases). This sequence was found in a female patient aged 2 to 10 who had a stem cell transplant for aplastic anemia, so the T cells may come from the graft donor. CDR3 region: CASSSGTVYNSPLHF. The CDR3 DNA reads TGTGCCAGCAGCTCCGGGACGGTCTATAATTCACCCCTCCACTTT.